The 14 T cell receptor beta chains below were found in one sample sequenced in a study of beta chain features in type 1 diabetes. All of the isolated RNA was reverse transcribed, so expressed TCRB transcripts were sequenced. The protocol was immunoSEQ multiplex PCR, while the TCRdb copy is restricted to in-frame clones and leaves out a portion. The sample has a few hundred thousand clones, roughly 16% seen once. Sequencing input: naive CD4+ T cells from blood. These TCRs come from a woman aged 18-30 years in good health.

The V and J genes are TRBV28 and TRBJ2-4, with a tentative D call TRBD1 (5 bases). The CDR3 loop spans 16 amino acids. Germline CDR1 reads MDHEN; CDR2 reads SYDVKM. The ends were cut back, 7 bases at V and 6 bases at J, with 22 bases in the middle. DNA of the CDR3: TGTGCCAGCACGGCTAGAATCCCCCGAAGGGGAAACATTCAGTACTTC. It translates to CASTARIPRRGNIQYF. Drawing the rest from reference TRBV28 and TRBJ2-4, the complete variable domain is DVKVTQSSRYLVKRTGEKVFLECVQDMDHENMFWYRQDPGLGLRLIYFSYDVKMKEKGDIPEGYSVSREKKERFSLILESASTNQTSMYLCASTARIPRRGNIQYFGAGTRLSVL.

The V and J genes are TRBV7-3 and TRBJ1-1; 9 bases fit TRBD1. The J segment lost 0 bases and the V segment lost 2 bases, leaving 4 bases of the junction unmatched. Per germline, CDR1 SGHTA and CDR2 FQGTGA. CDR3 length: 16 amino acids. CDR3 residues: CASSLGTGPMNTEAFF. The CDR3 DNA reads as TGTGCCAGCAGCTTAGGGACAGGGCCTATGAACACTGAAGCTTTCTTT.

In nucleotides, the CDR3 is TGCGCCAGTCTTAGGGGACAGGGGGCCGGAGATACGCAGTATTTT. This encodes CASLRGQGAGDTQYF. This chain connects TRBV23-1 to TRBJ2-3; 12 bases match TRBD1. TRBV23-1 is filed as an ORF, its function uncertain. The CDR3 has 15 amino acids. V shed 9 bases, J shed 5 bases, and the junction held 9 bases outside the gene matches.

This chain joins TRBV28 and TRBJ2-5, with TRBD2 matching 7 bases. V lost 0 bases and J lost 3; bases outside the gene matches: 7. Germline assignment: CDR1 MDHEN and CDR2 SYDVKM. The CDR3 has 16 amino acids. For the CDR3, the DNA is TGTGCCAGCAGTTTATGGGGGGGGAGGGCCAAAGAGACCCAGTACTTC. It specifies CASSLWGGRAKETQYF.

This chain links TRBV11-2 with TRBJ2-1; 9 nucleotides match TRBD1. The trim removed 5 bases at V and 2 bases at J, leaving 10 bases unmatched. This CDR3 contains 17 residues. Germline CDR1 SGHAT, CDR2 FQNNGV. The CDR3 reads CASSLPYRGRTYNEQFF. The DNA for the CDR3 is TGTGCCAGCAGCCTCCCCTACAGGGGGCGAACCTACAATGAGCAGTTCTTC.

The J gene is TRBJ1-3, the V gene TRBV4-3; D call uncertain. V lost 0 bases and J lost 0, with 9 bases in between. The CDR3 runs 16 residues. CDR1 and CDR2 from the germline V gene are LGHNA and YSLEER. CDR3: CASSQDIGYSGNTIYF. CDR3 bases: TGCGCCAGCAGCCAAGATATCGGGTACTCTGGAAACACCATATATTTT.

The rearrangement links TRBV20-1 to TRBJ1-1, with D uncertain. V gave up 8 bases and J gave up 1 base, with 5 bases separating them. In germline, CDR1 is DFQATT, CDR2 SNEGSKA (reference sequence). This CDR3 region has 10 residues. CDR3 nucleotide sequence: TGCAGTACACGGAACACTGAAGCTTTCTTT. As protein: CSTRNTEAFF.

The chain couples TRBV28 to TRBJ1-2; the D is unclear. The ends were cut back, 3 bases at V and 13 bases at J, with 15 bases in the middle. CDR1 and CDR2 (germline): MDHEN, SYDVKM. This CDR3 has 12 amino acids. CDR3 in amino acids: CASSFVARDITF. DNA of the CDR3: TGTGCCAGCAGTTTTGTAGCGAGGGATATCACCTTC.

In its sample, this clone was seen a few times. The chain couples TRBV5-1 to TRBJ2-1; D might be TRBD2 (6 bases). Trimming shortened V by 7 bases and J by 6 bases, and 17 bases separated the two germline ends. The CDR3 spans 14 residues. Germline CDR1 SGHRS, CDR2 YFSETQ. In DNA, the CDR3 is TGCGCCAGCGGGGTCGCGGGAAGCGGCAATGAGCAGTTCTTC. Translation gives CASGVAGSGNEQFF.

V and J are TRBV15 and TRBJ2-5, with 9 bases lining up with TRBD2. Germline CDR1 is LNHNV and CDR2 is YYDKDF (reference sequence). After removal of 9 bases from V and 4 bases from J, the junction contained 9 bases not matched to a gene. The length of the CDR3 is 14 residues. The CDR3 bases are TGTGCCACTTCCTTGGCGGGAGGGCCAGAGACCCAGTACTTC. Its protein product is CATSLAGGPETQYF.

DNA of the CDR3: TGTGCCTGGAGTGTTCTCCGGACAGGGGCGAGCTCTGGGGCCAACGTCCTGACTTTC. Translating gives CAWSVLRTGASSGANVLTF. The rearrangement uses TRBV30 and TRBJ2-6; 9 nucleotides agree with TRBD1. Germline CDR1 reads GTSNPN; CDR2 reads SVGIG (reference sequence). V lost 0 bases to trimming and J lost 0 bases; unmatched junction nucleotides: 9. CDR3 size: 19 residues.

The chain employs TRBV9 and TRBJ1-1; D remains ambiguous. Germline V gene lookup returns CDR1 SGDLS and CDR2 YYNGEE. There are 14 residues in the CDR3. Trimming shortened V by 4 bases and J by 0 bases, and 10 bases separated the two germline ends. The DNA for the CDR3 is TGTGCCAGCAGCCCGAGACAATTGAACACTGAAGCTTTCTTT. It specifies CASSPRQLNTEAFF.

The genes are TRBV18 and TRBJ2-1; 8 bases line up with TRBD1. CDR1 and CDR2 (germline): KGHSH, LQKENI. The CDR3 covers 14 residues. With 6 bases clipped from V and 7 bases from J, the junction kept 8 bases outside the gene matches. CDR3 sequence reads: CASSQQGGRNEQFF. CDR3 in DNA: TGTGCCAGCTCCCAACAGGGGGGTAGGAATGAGCAGTTCTTC.

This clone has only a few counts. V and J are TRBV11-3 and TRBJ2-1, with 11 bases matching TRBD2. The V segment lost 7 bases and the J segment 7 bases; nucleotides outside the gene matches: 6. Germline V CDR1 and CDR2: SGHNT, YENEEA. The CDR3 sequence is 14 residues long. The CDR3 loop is CASTRLAGWNEQFF. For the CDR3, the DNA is TGTGCCAGCACCAGACTAGCGGGGTGGAATGAGCAGTTCTTC. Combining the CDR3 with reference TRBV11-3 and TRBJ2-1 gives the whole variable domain EAGVVQSPRYKIIEKKQPVAFWCNPISGHNTLYWYLQNLGQGPELLIRYENEEAVDDSQLPKDRFSAERLKGVDSTLKIQPAELGDSAVYLCASTRLAGWNEQFFGPGTRLTVL.